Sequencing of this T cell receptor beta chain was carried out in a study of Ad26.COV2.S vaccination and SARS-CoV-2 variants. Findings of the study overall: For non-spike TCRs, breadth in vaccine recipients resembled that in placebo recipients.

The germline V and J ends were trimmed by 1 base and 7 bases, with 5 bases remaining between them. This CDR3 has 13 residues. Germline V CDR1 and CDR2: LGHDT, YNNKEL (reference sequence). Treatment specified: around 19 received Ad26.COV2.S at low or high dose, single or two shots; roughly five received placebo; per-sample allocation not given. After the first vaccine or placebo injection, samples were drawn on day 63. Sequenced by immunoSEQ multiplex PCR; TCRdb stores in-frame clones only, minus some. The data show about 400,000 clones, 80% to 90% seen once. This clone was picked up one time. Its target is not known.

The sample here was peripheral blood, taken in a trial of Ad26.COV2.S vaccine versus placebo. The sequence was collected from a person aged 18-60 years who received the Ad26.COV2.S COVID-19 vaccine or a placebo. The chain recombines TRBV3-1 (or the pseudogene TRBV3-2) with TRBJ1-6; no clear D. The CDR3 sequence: CASSQGGNSPLHF. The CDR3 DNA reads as TGTGCCAGCAGCCAAGGAGGGAATTCACCCCTCCACTTT.